Presented here are 21 T cell receptor beta chains from one specimen sequenced in a study of Ad26.COV2.S vaccination and SARS-CoV-2 variants (dated by TCRdb to the early 2020s). Libraries came from the immunoSEQ multiplex PCR assay. Drawn from immuneACCESS, this table holds only the in-frame rearrangements with V and J called that TCRdb kept. Clones are partly lost; checked studies trace under half to an unresolved V gene and leave the rest unexplained. Recorded for this sample are about 440,000 clones; 90% of them occurred a single time. The ten top clones hold approximately 4.5% of the sample. The treatment or condition label of this sample denotes: 19 received Ad26.COV2.S at low or high dose, single or two shots; about five received placebo; per-sample allocation not given. For vaccine and placebo recipients, the sequenced repertoires came from samples collected on day 63 after the first injection.

Specimen: peripheral blood, collected in a trial of Ad26.COV2.S vaccine versus placebo. Receptor source: a person aged 18-60 years who received the Ad26.COV2.S COVID-19 vaccine or a placebo.

This chain uses TRBV29-1 with TRBJ1-2, with D possibly being TRBD1 (5 bases). V was shortened by 6 bases and J by 1 base, with 15 bases between the two germline ends. The CDR3 covers 14 residues. Germline-derived CDR1 and CDR2 are SQVTM and ANQGSEA. The CDR3: CSVQGEPDNYGYTF. The CDR3 bases are TGCAGCGTCCAGGGAGAGCCCGATAACTATGGCTACACCTTC.

The chain uses TRBV9 and TRBJ2-3, with D uncertain. Deletions cut 1 base from V and 1 base from J, with 7 bases between. In germline, CDR1 is SGDLS, CDR2 YYNGEE. The CDR3 runs to 14 residues. The DNA for the CDR3 is TGTGCCAGCAGCGTAAAAAGCGGCACAGATACGCAGTATTTT. Residues: CASSVKSGTDTQYF. The entire variable domain, with the rest obtained from reference TRBV9 and TRBJ2-3, is as follows: DSGVTQTPKHLITATGQRVTLRCSPRSGDLSVYWYQQSLDQGLQFLIQYYNGEERAKGNILERFSAQQFPDLHSELNLSSLELGDSALYFCASSVKSGTDTQYFGPGTRLTVL.

CDR3 DNA sequence: TGTGCCAGCAGCGCCGGGACTCCCTCTGGGGCCAACGTCCTGACTTTC. Translating it yields CASSAGTPSGANVLTF. The chain carries TRBV7-8 and TRBJ2-6; TRBD2 is a possible D gene (6 bases). Germline assignment: CDR1 SGHVS and CDR2 FQNEAQ. The CDR3 consists of 16 residues. The germline V and J ends were trimmed by 5 bases and 0 bases, with 11 bases remaining between them.

On this clone itself: Other DNA sequences from this sample encode an identical CDR3 as well. The chain recombines TRBV7-2 with TRBJ2-7; D gene ambiguous. CDR1 and CDR2 from the germline V gene are SGHTA and FQGNSA. The CDR3 is made up of 15 amino acids. V lost 1 base and J 3 bases, leaving 13 bases between the germline ends. CDR3: CASSLGGSSSYEQYF. The DNA of the CDR3 is TGTGCCAGCAGCTTAGGGGGTAGTAGCAGCTACGAGCAGTACTTC.

This rearrangement joins TRBV24-1 to TRBJ2-3, with TRBD1 matching over 7 bases. CDR3 length equals 15 residues. The ends lost 2 bases at V and 0 bases at J; junction bases unmatched: 1. The germline gives CDR1 KGHDR, CDR2 SFDVKD. The DNA for the CDR3 is TGTGCCACCAGTGATTACAGGGGTAGCACAGATACGCAGTATTTT. Translated, it gives CATSDYRGSTDTQYF.

The CDR3 region has the DNA TGCGCCAGCAGCCTAAGGGGGGGCGAGGAAGATACGCAGTATTTT. Its protein is CASSLRGGEEDTQYF. The chain carries TRBV4-1 and TRBJ2-3; a weak D match, TRBD2 (7 bases). The CDR3 length is 15 residues. Germline CDR1 is MGHRA and CDR2 is YSYEKL. Trimming removed 4 bases at V and 5 bases at J, with 16 bases between.

This chain uses TRBV7-2 with TRBJ1-3; perhaps TRBD1 as D (6 bases). With 1 base removed from V and 0 bases from J, the gap between germline ends came to 13 bases. The germline V gene has CDR1 SGHTA and CDR2 FQGNSA. This CDR3 is built from 17 residues. CDR3 amino acids: CASSLDGGPSSGNTIYF. The CDR3 DNA reads TGTGCCAGCAGCTTAGATGGGGGGCCAAGCTCTGGAAACACCATATATTTT.

V is TRBV11-2 and J is TRBJ2-4, with D perhaps given as TRBD1 or TRBD2 (6 bases each). The CDR3 extends over 16 amino acids. The germline V and J ends were trimmed by 6 bases and 6 bases, with 21 bases remaining between them. Per germline, CDR1 SGHAT and CDR2 FQNNGV. CDR3 coding DNA: TGTGCCAGCAGTTCCCATCAGGGGAGGATTGGAAACATTCAGTACTTC. As protein: CASSSHQGRIGNIQYF.

The chain has TRBV28 and TRBJ2-7, with D unclear. V was clipped by 0 bases and J by 2 bases, with 8 bases between them. Germline CDR1 MDHEN, CDR2 SYDVKM. The CDR3 runs 14 residues. In nucleotides, the CDR3 is TGTGCCAGCAGTTTATGGGGCAGGACCTACGAGCAGTACTTC. This sequence encodes CASSLWGRTYEQYF.

This chain links TRBV18 with TRBJ1-5; the D gene is possibly TRBD1 (5 bases). CDR1 and CDR2 (germline): KGHSH, LQKENI. V was pared by 6 bases and J by 4 bases, with 13 bases between. This CDR3 contains 14 residues. The CDR3: CASSLGTGNQPQHF. CDR3 sequence (DNA): TGTGCCAGCTCCCTCGGGACGGGAAATCAGCCCCAGCATTTT.

The chain recombines TRBV9 with TRBJ2-7; D unresolved. Germline CDR1 SGDLS, CDR2 YYNGEE. V lost 0 bases to trimming and J lost 2 bases, with 9 bases between them. The CDR3 loop spans 14 amino acids. The CDR3 region is CASSVEPGPYEQYF. CDR3 DNA: TGTGCCAGCAGCGTAGAACCAGGCCCCTACGAGCAGTACTTC. The variable domain in full, with the rest retrieved from reference TRBV9 and TRBJ2-7, is DSGVTQTPKHLITATGQRVTLRCSPRSGDLSVYWYQQSLDQGLQFLIQYYNGEERAKGNILERFSAQQFPDLHSELNLSSLELGDSALYFCASSVEPGPYEQYFGPGTRLTVT.

The chain couples TRBV9 to TRBJ2-1; 11 nucleotides agree with TRBD1. Germline V gene lookup returns CDR1 SGDLS and CDR2 YYNGEE. The junction had 9 bases not matched to a gene; V was cut back by 0 bases and J by 4 bases. The CDR3 sequence is 18 residues long. The CDR3 loop is CASSVGLRTGGPYNEQFF. CDR3 bases: TGTGCCAGCAGCGTAGGATTGAGGACAGGGGGCCCTTACAATGAGCAGTTCTTC. Full variable domain (remainder filled in from reference TRBV9 and TRBJ2-1): DSGVTQTPKHLITATGQRVTLRCSPRSGDLSVYWYQQSLDQGLQFLIQYYNGEERAKGNILERFSAQQFPDLHSELNLSSLELGDSALYFCASSVGLRTGGPYNEQFFGPGTRLTVL.

The gene calls are TRBV28 and TRBJ2-5; 9 nucleotides match TRBD1. Germline V gene sequence: CDR1 MDHEN, CDR2 SYDVKM. The CDR3 consists of 15 residues. V was pared by 6 bases and J by 5 bases, with 10 bases of the junction left unmatched. Written as DNA, the CDR3 is TGTGCCAGCAGCTTCCGGACAGGGGTCGGGGAGACCCAGTACTTC. This translates into CASSFRTGVGETQYF. Combining the CDR3 with reference TRBV28 and TRBJ2-5 gives the whole variable domain DVKVTQSSRYLVKRTGEKVFLECVQDMDHENMFWYRQDPGLGLRLIYFSYDVKMKEKGDIPEGYSVSREKKERFSLILESASTNQTSMYLCASSFRTGVGETQYFGPGTRLLVL.

The chain links TRBV5-5 to TRBJ2-1, with 9 bases lining up with TRBD1. The CDR3 consists of 16 residues. CDR1 SGHKS and CDR2 YYEKEE come from the germline V gene (reference sequence). V was clipped by 0 bases and J by 4 bases; unmatched bases: 5. In DNA, the CDR3 is TGTGCCAGCAGCTTGGCGGTACAGGGGGCATACAATGAGCAGTTCTTC. It is translated as CASSLAVQGAYNEQFF.

The rearrangement uses TRBV24-1 and TRBJ2-1, with D hard to call. In germline, CDR1 is KGHDR, CDR2 SFDVKD. Trimming took off 4 bases at V and 10 bases at J, with 22 bases between the two ends. This CDR3 comprises 16 residues. CDR3 in DNA: TGTGCCACCAGTGACATAAGGGCAGGTCATGCCTGGGAGCAGTTCTTC. This sequence encodes CATSDIRAGHAWEQFF.

This clone was seen more than once but under ten times. The chain carries TRBV28 and TRBJ1-5, with D perhaps TRBD1 (5 bases). Trimming took off 5 bases at V and 9 bases at J, with 26 bases between the two ends. CDR3 size: 17 residues. Germline CDR1 is MDHEN and CDR2 is SYDVKM. The CDR3, as DNA: TGTGCCAGCAGTAGGGAGGGGACGACAATCGTGTTACGGCCCCAGCATTTT. Residues: CASSREGTTIVLRPQHF.

The J gene is TRBJ2-3, the V gene TRBV7-9; 7 positions agree with TRBD2. CDR1 and CDR2 (germline): SEHNR, FQNEAQ (reference sequence). This CDR3 spans 15 amino acids. V was clipped by 2 bases and J by 0 bases; unmatched bases: 2. The DNA for the CDR3 is TGTGCCAGCAGCTTAACTAGCGAAAGCACAGATACGCAGTATTTT. This codes for CASSLTSESTDTQYF.

The chain is built from TRBV6-2 or TRBV6-3 and TRBJ1-1; the D gene is possibly TRBD1 (6 bases). V lost 5 bases and J lost 4, with 14 bases in between. The CDR3 consists of 14 residues. The germline gives CDR1 MNHEY, CDR2 SVGEGT. The DNA for the CDR3 is TGTGCCAGCAGTCCGCCGGGACACAGCACTGAAGCTTTCTTT. This gives the protein CASSPPGHSTEAFF.

The gene calls are TRBV6-2 or TRBV6-3 and TRBJ2-4; unclear D gene. V lost 6 bases and J 7 bases, leaving 10 bases between the germline ends. Germline loops: CDR1 MNHEY, CDR2 SVGEGT. This CDR3 is 12 amino acids long. In DNA form, the CDR3 reads TGTGCCAGCAGCTCTGCCCTGAACATTCAGTACTTC. It translates to CASSSALNIQYF.

The rearrangement joins TRBV7-6 to TRBJ2-7; D perhaps matches TRBD1 (5 bases). Germline CDR1 SGHVS, CDR2 FNYEAQ. The CDR3 consists of 15 residues. The V gene lost 1 base and the J gene lost 6 bases, with 16 bases spanning the gap. The CDR3 spells CASSLGAGLVGEQYF. CDR3 DNA sequence: TGTGCCAGCAGCTTAGGGGCAGGGCTTGTAGGCGAGCAGTACTTC.

This clone was seen once. The chain employs TRBV28 and TRBJ2-5; TRBD2 matches 7 bases. The CDR3 spans 13 residues. Trimming cost V 8 bases and J 1 base; bases outside gene matches: 4. CDR1 and CDR2 (germline): MDHEN, SYDVKM. CDR3: CASGGGIQETQYF. The CDR3 region has the DNA TGTGCCAGCGGGGGGGGGATCCAAGAGACCCAGTACTTC. Supplemented by reference TRBV28 and TRBJ2-5, the full variable domain reads DVKVTQSSRYLVKRTGEKVFLECVQDMDHENMFWYRQDPGLGLRLIYFSYDVKMKEKGDIPEGYSVSREKKERFSLILESASTNQTSMYLCASGGGIQETQYFGPGTRLLVL.